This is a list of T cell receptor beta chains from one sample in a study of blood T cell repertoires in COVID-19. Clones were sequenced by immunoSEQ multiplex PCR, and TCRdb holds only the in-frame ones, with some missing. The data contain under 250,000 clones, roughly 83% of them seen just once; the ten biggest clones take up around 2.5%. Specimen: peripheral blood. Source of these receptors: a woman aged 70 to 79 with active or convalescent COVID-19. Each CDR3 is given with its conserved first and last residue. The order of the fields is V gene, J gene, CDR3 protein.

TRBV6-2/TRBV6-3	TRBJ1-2	CASSYSTREYLTRGYTF
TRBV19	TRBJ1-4	CASSIQQGTNEKLFF
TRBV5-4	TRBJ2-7	CASSLVGEGHYEQYF
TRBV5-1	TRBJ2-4	CASSPEQKNIQYF
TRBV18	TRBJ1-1	CASSRGQPETNTEAFF
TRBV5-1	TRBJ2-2	CASSLGRGVRDTGELFF
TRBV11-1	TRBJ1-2	CASSPQGDYGYTF
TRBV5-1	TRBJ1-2	CASRSTGEVGYTF
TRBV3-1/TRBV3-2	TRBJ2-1	CASSQPRLGQFF
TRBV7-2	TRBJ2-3	CASSPRTGQADTQYF